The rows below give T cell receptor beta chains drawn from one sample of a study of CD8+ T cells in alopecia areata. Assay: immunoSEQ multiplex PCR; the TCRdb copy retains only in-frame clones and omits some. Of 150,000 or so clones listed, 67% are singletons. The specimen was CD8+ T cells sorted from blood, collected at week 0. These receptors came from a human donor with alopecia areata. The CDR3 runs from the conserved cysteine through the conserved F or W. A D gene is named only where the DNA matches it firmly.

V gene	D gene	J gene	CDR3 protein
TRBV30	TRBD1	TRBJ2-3	CAWTPGTGGTDTQYF
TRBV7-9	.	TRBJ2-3	CASSLPRGDPFNVDTQYF
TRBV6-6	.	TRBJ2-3	CASSFSGPTDTQYF
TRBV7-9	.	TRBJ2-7	CASSNIPGHEQYF
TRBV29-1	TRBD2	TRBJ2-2	CSVAAGTFTGELFF
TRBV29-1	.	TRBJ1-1	CSVLLGGGENTEAFF
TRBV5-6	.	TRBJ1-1	CASSPGQNTEAFF
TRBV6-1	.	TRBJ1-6	CASSELMDLNNSPLHF
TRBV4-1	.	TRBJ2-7	CASSQGIYYEQYF
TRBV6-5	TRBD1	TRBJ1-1	CASNLGQASRAEAFF
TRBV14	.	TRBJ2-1	CASSQRLAKQFF
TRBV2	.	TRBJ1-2	CASRDPANYGYTF
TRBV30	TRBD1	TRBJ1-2	CAWSPQGAGYGYTF
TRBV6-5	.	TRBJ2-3	CASSYSGLGLLDTQYF
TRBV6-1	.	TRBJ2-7	CASTHREQYF
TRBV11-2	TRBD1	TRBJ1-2	CASSLQGAGYGYTF
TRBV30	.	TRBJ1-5	CAWSRGNQPQHF
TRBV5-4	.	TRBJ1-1	CASSLKGATEAFF
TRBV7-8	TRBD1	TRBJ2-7	CASSSGQGWTYEQYF
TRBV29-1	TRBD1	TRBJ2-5	CSVEDRAQETQYF
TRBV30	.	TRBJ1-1	CAWSVSRTEAFF
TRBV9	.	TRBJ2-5	CASSSPGRRGETQYF
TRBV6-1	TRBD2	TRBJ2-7	CASSESTSGGLYEQYF
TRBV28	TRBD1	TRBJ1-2	CASQKGDSDFYGYTF
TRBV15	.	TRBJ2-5	CATSRDQGLGETQYF
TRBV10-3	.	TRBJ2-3	CAISVAPRGTDTQYF
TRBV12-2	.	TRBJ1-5	CASRLWGNQQGNQPQHF
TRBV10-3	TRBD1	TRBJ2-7	CATGPATGVYEQYF
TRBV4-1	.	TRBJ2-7	CASSPGTTYEQYF
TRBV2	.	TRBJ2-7	CASRSLYEQYF
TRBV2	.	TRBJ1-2	CASIVRGFGYTF
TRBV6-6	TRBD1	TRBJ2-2	CASSYDRGGTGELFF